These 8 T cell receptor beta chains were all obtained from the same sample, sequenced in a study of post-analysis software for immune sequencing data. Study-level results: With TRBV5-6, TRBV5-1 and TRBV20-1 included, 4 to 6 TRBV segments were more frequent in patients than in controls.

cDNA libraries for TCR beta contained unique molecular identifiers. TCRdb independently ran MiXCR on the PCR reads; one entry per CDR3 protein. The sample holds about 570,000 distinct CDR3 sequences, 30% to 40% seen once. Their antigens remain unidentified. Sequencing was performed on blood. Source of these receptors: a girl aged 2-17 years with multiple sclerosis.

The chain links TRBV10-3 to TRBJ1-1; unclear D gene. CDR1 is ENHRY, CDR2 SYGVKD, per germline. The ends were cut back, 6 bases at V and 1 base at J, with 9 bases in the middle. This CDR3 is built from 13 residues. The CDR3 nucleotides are TGTGCCATCAGCCGACTCGGGAACACTGAAGCTTTCTTT. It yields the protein CAISRLGNTEAFF.

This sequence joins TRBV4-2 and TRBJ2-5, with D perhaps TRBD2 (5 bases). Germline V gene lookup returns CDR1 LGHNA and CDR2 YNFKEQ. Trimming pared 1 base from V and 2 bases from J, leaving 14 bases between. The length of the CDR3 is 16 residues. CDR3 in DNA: TGTGCCAGCAGCCAAGTGACGGGAACCATGCAAGAGACCCAGTACTTC. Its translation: CASSQVTGTMQETQYF.

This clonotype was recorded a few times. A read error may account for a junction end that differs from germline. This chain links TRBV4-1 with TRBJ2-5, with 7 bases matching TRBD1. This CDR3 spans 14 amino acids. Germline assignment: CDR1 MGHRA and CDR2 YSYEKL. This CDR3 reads CTSSQGDRAETQYF. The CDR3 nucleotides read TGCACCAGCAGCCAAGGCGACAGGGCAGAGACCCAGTACTTC.

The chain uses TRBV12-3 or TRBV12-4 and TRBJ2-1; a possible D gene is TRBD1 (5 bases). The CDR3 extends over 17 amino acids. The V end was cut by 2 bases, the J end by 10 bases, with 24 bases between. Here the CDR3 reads CASSLKVSQLGPEEQFF. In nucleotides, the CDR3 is TGTGCCAGCAGTTTAAAGGTCTCACAGTTGGGGCCGGAGGAGCAGTTCTTC.

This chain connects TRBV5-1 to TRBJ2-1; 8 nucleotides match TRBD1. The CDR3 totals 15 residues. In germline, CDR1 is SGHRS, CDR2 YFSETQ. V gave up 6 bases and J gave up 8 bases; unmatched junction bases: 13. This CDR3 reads CASIPGQATTYEQFF. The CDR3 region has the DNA TGCGCCAGCATCCCGGGACAGGCCACGACTTATGAGCAGTTCTTC.

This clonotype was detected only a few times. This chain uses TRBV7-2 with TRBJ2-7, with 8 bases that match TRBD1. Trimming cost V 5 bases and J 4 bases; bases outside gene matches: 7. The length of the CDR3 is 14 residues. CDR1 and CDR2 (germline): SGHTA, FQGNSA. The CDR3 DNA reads TGTGCCAGCAGCCAGGCAGGGGGCGCTTACGAGCAGTACTTC. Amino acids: CASSQAGGAYEQYF.

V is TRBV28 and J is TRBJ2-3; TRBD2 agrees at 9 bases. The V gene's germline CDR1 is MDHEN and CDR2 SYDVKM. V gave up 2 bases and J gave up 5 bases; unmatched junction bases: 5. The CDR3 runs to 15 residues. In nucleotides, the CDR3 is TGTGCCAGCAGTTTACCAGCGGGGGGCATAGATACGCAGTATTTT. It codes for CASSLPAGGIDTQYF.

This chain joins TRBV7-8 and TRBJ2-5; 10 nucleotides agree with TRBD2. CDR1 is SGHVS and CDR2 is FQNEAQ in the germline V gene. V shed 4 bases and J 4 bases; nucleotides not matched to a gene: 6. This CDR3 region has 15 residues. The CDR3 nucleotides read TGTGCCAGCAGCTCGGGACTAGCGATACGAGAGACCCAGTACTTC. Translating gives CASSSGLAIRETQYF.